This is a list of T cell receptor beta chains from one sample in a study of cytomegalovirus exposure and HLA in healthy donors. Sequencing used immunoSEQ multiplex PCR; TCRdb keeps in-frame clones, though not all of them. The sample lists tens of thousands of clones, about 81% occurring once. The sequenced sample consisted of PBMCs. The receptors stem from a man between 65 and 85 years old in good health and CMV-seronegative. Both conserved end residues are trimmed from each CDR3. Each record gives: J gene, V gene, CDR3 protein.

TRBJ2-5 TRBV5-4 ASSLSRGQETQY
TRBJ1-1 TRBV2 ASTPQGLDTEAF
TRBJ1-5 TRBV11-2 ASSQLAGDNQPQH
TRBJ1-2 TRBV18 ASSPQGQGNYGYT
TRBJ2-7 TRBV5-1 ASSVDRFSYEQY
- TRBV7-6 ASSLDGTGGYEQY
TRBJ2-7 TRBV30 AWKPGGTYEQY
TRBJ2-2 TRBV7-2 ASSLGLRARTGELF
TRBJ2-7 TRBV5-1 ASSSRGQGAAYEQY
TRBJ2-1 TRBV2 ASSLEGGGYNEQF
TRBJ1-5 TRBV19 ASSINRGHQPQH
TRBJ1-4 TRBV7-9 ASSLSDLVGSLREKLF
- TRBV9 ASSAGIKRTPYEQY
TRBJ2-2 TRBV9 ASSVGSSNTGELF
TRBJ2-1 TRBV10-1 ASSSGTSGNNEQF
TRBJ1-3 TRBV18 ASSPPRFASSGNTIY
TRBJ1-1 TRBV19 ASMDRMNTEAF
TRBJ1-6 TRBV7-9 SSSPRGSGGTSPLH
TRBJ1-6 TRBV18 ASSPSGTGDNSPLH
TRBJ2-1 TRBV6-6 ASGWTGSHNEQF
TRBJ1-1 TRBV7-2 ASSPSLAHSQGGTEAF
TRBJ1-2 TRBV5-4 ASSRDFRITYGYT
TRBJ1-1 TRBV30 AWSKTGYTEAF
TRBJ2-1 TRBV5-1 ASSPTTGTSGRRHNEQF
TRBJ2-7 TRBV28 ASSLSGGGSYEQY
TRBJ2-5 TRBV9 ASSVGVRHEETQY
TRBJ1-1 TRBV7-2 ASSLVDSKSAF
TRBJ1-3 TRBV29-1 SVGDGGSTIY
TRBJ2-3 TRBV30 AWSVAAGSTDTQY
TRBJ2-2 TRBV6-5 ASRPRGGPSGELF
TRBJ1-5 TRBV6-1 ASWQTGYSNQPQH
TRBJ2-6 TRBV5-6 ACTRGTGANVLT
TRBJ1-6 TRBV6-1 ASSGQLDSPLH
TRBJ2-1 TRBV6-5 ASSSGQIPSNEQF
TRBJ2-1 TRBV6-6 ASRNRGPSYNEQF
TRBJ2-7 TRBV19 ASAVQGAGYEQY
TRBJ2-7 TRBV5-1 ASSLVGGGPHEQY
TRBJ1-3 TRBV7-9 ASSSDTGSSGNTIY
TRBJ2-3 TRBV7-9 ASSPRLAGDRDTQY
TRBJ1-3 TRBV4-3 ASSQGQGSGNTIY
TRBJ2-5 TRBV11-2 ASSLTTSGQETQY
TRBJ2-7 TRBV7-9 ASSPLGLAGAEEQY
TRBJ2-5 TRBV5-1 ASSQNSGKETQY
TRBJ1-2 TRBV5-1 ASSLGGAYGYT
TRBJ1-5 TRBV6-5 ASSYWRGGGNQPQH
TRBJ1-1 TRBV9 ASSVGPGSNTEAF